The next 17 T cell receptor beta chains were all read from a single sample in a study of blood T cells in healthy people across ages. A J-beta primer mix and a sample-barcoded 5' primer were used in a second PCR of roughly 6 to 11 cycles. TCRdb reprocessed the 5' RACE reads with MiXCR, giving one entry per CDR3 protein. The table has roughly 1,100,000 distinct CDR3 sequences, roughly 24% seen once. This same sample was also part of a study on T cells of mothers and their children.

Sequenced input: blood. These receptors all come from a girl aged 2-15 years in good health.

A few counts support this clonotype. V gene TRBV9 combines with J gene TRBJ2-5; 8 bases are a match to TRBD1. V gave up 2 bases and J gave up 1 base; unmatched junction bases: 7. The CDR3 consists of 16 residues. Germline loops: CDR1 SGDLS, CDR2 YYNGEE. CDR3 in amino acids: CASSVSDRATQETQYF. For the CDR3, the DNA is TGTGCCAGCAGCGTTTCGGACAGGGCCACCCAAGAGACCCAGTACTTC. Based on the CDR3 plus reference TRBV9 and TRBJ2-5, the full variable domain is DSGVTQTPKHLITATGQRVTLRCSPRSGDLSVYWYQQSLDQGLQFLIQYYNGEERAKGNILERFSAQQFPDLHSELNLSSLELGDSALYFCASSVSDRATQETQYFGPGTRLLVL.

The rearrangement joins TRBV7-3 to TRBJ2-1; D gene ambiguous. The CDR3 has 16 amino acids. V dropped 2 bases and J dropped 4 bases, with 15 bases sitting between them. Germline V lookup: CDR1 SGHTA, CDR2 FQGTGA. The CDR3 is CASSLGSPQLYNEQFF. The CDR3 DNA follows: TGTGCCAGCAGCTTAGGTTCGCCCCAACTGTACAATGAGCAGTTCTTC.

This clonotype was seen a handful of times. The gene calls are TRBV2 and TRBJ2-5; D may be TRBD1 (6 bases). The DNA end is a closer match to TRBJ2-1, so the J assignment may be wrong. The CDR3 is 15 residues long. From germline, CDR1 is SNHLY and CDR2 FYNNEI. CDR3 sequence reads: CASSVRPTGSGEQFF. CDR3 sequence (DNA): TGTGCCAGCAGCGTCCGGCCTACAGGGAGCGGTGAGCAGTTCTTC.

This clonotype has only a few counts. The J gene is TRBJ1-2, the V gene TRBV12-3 or TRBV12-4; D is uncertain. The CDR3 sequence is 15 residues long. Trimming pared 6 bases from V and 0 bases from J, leaving 14 bases between. The CDR3 coding sequence is TGTGCCAGCAGCCAGCCAGCGGGAGCTAACTATGGCTACACCTTC. Translating it yields CASSQPAGANYGYTF.

CDR3 region: CASSLSGGAGEQFF. CDR3 nucleotide sequence: TGTGCCAGCAGTCTGAGCGGGGGGGCAGGTGAGCAGTTCTTC. The rearrangement uses TRBV12-3 or TRBV12-4 and TRBJ2-1; 10 bases agree with TRBD2. The V and J ends lost 5 bases and 9 bases, in that order; junction bases with no gene match: 7. The CDR3 consists of 14 residues.

This clonotype was seen a single time. The chain employs TRBV12-3 or TRBV12-4 and TRBJ2-7, with 9 bases fitting TRBD1. This CDR3 is 14 amino acids long. V was clipped by 2 bases and J by 5 bases; unmatched bases: 4. This CDR3 is CASSLMDRGHEQYF. The CDR3 DNA is TGTGCCAGCAGTTTAATGGACAGGGGACACGAGCAGTACTTC.

The rearrangement links TRBV5-1 to TRBJ2-7, with 7 bases matching TRBD2. The CDR3 length is 17 residues. V lost 0 bases, J lost 4 bases, and 13 bases stayed unmatched. Germline CDR1 SGHRS, CDR2 YFSETQ. CDR3 sequence reads: CASSLGGLAGVAYEQYF. Written as DNA, the CDR3 is TGCGCCAGCAGCTTGGGAGGGCTGGCGGGAGTGGCGTACGAGCAGTACTTC. The variable domain in full, with the rest retrieved from reference TRBV5-1 and TRBJ2-7, is KAGVTQTPRYLIKTRGQQVTLSCSPISGHRSVSWYQQTPGQGLQFLFEYFSETQRNKGNFPGRFSGRQFSNSRSEMNVSTLELGDSALYLCASSLGGLAGVAYEQYFGPGTRLTVT.

The CDR3 here is CSARLTGTETNIQYF. The DNA for the CDR3 is TGCAGTGCTCGGCTGACCGGGACAGAGACAAACATTCAGTACTTC. The chain employs TRBV20-1 and TRBJ2-4; 7 nucleotides line up with TRBD1. V shed 5 bases, J shed 6 bases, and the junction held 13 bases outside the gene matches. Per the germline V gene, CDR1 is DFQATT and CDR2 is SNEGSKA (reference sequence). The CDR3 spans 15 residues.

V usage is TRBV28 and J usage is TRBJ2-1; 8 bases line up with TRBD2. Trimming took 2 bases from V and 5 from J; bases not matched to a gene: 5. CDR1 and CDR2 (germline): MDHEN, SYDVKM. The CDR3 loop spans 15 amino acids. The DNA of the CDR3 is TGTGCCAGCAGTTTAACTAGCGGCCGAAACAATGAGCAGTTCTTC. Its protein is CASSLTSGRNNEQFF.

V is TRBV11-2 and J is TRBJ2-4; tentative D call: TRBD1 (5 bases). The V end lost 0 bases, the J end lost 3 bases, and 12 bases lay between the germline ends. This CDR3 is 16 amino acids long. The germline V gene has CDR1 SGHAT and CDR2 FQNNGV. CDR3 region: CASSLEYGQNKNIQYF. Written as DNA, the CDR3 is TGTGCCAGCAGCTTAGAGTACGGACAAAACAAAAACATTCAGTACTTC.

CDR3 protein: CASSQALGGTEAFF. The DNA for the CDR3 is TGTGCCAGCAGCCAAGCTTTGGGGGGCACTGAAGCTTTCTTT. The gene calls are TRBV3-1 and TRBJ1-1; possible D gene TRBD1, 5 bases. Germline lookup yields CDR1 LGHDT and CDR2 YNNKEL (reference sequence). The CDR3 runs to 14 residues. V lost 1 base to trimming and J lost 4 bases, with 10 bases between them. Supplemented by reference TRBV3-1 and TRBJ1-1, the full variable domain reads DTAVSQTPKYLVTQMGNDKSIKCEQNLGHDTMYWYKQDSKKFLKIMFSYNNKELIINETVPNRFSPKSPDKAHLNLHINSLELGDSAVYFCASSQALGGTEAFFGQGTRLTVV.

A few counts support this clonotype. The J gene is TRBJ2-5, the V gene TRBV20-1; 12 bases align to TRBD2. The V segment lost 5 bases and the J segment 8 bases; nucleotides outside the gene matches: 9. The length of the CDR3 is 14 residues. Germline CDR1 is DFQATT and CDR2 is SNEGSKA (reference sequence). The CDR3 spells CSAQTSGGTSTQYF. As DNA, the CDR3 is TGCAGTGCTCAGACTAGCGGGGGTACCTCCACCCAGTACTTC.

The chain uses TRBV10-3 and TRBJ1-5; 7 bases line up with TRBD1. Per the germline V gene, CDR1 is ENHRY and CDR2 is SYGVKD. This CDR3 has 15 residues. Trimming took 10 bases from V and 6 from J; bases not matched to a gene: 15. The DNA for the CDR3 is TGTGCCACCCAGCTCGAGAGGGGGCAAGGTCAGCCCCAGCATTTT. It codes for CATQLERGQGQPQHF.

V gene TRBV6-5 combines with J gene TRBJ2-2; the D gene is possibly TRBD1 (6 bases). V was pared by 6 bases and J by 6 bases, with 14 bases between. The CDR3 spans 14 residues. The V gene's germline CDR1 is MNHEY and CDR2 SVGAGI. CDR3 residues: CASRSLQGPGELFF. The CDR3 DNA reads TGTGCCAGCAGATCGCTACAGGGACCCGGGGAGCTGTTTTTT.

This rearrangement joins TRBV12-3 or TRBV12-4 to TRBJ1-1; maybe TRBD1 (6 bases). CDR3 length: 11 residues. Trimming shortened V by 6 bases and J by 10 bases, and 12 bases separated the two germline ends. The DNA of the CDR3 is TGTGCCAGCAGCCCTGGGACAACAGCTTTCTTT. Translated: CASSPGTTAFF.

This clonotype was seen more than once but under ten times. J is TRBJ2-5 and V is TRBV5-1; D possibly corresponds to TRBD1 (5 bases). The germline V and J ends were trimmed by 2 bases and 4 bases, with 12 bases remaining between them. Germline loops: CDR1 SGHRS, CDR2 YFSETQ. The CDR3 sequence is 14 residues long. CDR3: CASSLTGSRETQYF. CDR3 nucleotide sequence: TGCGCCAGCAGCTTAACAGGCTCTCGAGAGACCCAGTACTTC.

This clonotype was picked up a small number of times. The chain uses TRBV7-9 and TRBJ2-5; 12 bases align to TRBD2. The closer fit of TRBJ2-1 to the DNA end suggests the J call may be wrong. The CDR3 is made up of 15 amino acids. Germline V gene sequence: CDR1 SEHNR, CDR2 FQNEAQ (reference sequence). This CDR3 is CASSSRTSGDNEQFF. CDR3 sequence (DNA): TGTGCCAGCAGCTCTCGGACTAGCGGGGACAATGAGCAGTTCTTC.